This T cell receptor beta chain was captured in a study of cytomegalovirus exposure and HLA in healthy donors. General study findings and limits: In an earlier analysis, most TCR beta V segments were productive about 87% or about 30% of the time. Listed as cytomegalovirus-associated were over 150 TCR beta chains. Later on, an analysis showed TCR association rates differing by HLA locus, with DRB1 the most and HLA-C the fewest. The authors judged a highly shared variant cluster likely a sequencing artifact.

Comment on this clone: Its antigen is unknown.

PCR employed 60 Vbeta and 13 Jbeta primers. TCRdb's table, derived via immunoSEQ multiplex PCR, lists solely in-frame clones and lacks some. The table shows 150,000 to 200,000 clones, with under 80% occurring only once. The CDR3 extends over 15 amino acids. Per germline, CDR1 SGHTA and CDR2 FQGTGA. V lost 5 bases, J lost 4 bases, and 5 bases stayed unmatched. V and J are TRBV7-3 and TRBJ2-2; 9 bases agree with TRBD1. The sequencing sample was made of PBMCs. The receptor was isolated from a man in his forties in good health and CMV-seronegative. CDR3 nucleotide sequence: TGTGCCAGCAGCCCAAGGGGACAGGGCACCGGGGAGCTGTTTTTT. Translated, it gives CASSPRGQGTGELFF.